This TCR beta chain was profiled in a study of preoperative IRX-2 immunotherapy in early breast cancer. Treatment specified: preoperative locoregional IRX-2 cytokine immunotherapy. Preoperative locoregional IRX-2 cytokine immunotherapy was tested in the phase Ib source study. The assay was immunoSEQ multiplex PCR, and TCRdb's table has in-frame clones only and misses some. The sample consists of 40,000 to 45,000 clones, roughly 95% of them appearing once. The material was tumor tissue, obtained after IRX-2 immunotherapy. The receptor comes from a human donor with breast cancer.

Here the CDR3 DNA reads TGTGCCAGCAGCTTAGTCCCGGGAGGAGATACGCAGCATTTT. Protein product: CASSLVPGGDTQHF. This chain joins TRBV7-3 and TRBJ2-3; no clear D gene. The J call may be faulty, since TRBJ1-5 better matches the DNA end. Germline V lookup: CDR1 SGHTA, CDR2 FQGTGA. The CDR3 runs to 14 residues.